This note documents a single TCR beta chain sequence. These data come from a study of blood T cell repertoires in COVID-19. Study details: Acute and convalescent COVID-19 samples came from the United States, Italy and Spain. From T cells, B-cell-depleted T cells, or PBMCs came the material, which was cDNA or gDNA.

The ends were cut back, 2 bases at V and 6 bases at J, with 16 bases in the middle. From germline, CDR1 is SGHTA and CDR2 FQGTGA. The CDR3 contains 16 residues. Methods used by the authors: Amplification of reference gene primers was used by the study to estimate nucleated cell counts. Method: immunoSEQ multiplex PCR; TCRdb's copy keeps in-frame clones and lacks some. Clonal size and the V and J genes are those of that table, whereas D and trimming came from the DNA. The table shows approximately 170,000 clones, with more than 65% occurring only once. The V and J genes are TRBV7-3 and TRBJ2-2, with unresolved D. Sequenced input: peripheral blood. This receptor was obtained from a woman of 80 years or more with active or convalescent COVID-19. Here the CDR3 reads CASSLYIPHNAGELFF. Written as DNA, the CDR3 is TGTGCCAGCAGCTTATATATCCCCCACAATGCCGGGGAGCTGTTTTTT. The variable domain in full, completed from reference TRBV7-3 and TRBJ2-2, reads GAGVSQTPSNKVTEKGKYVELRCDPISGHTALYWYRQSLGQGPEFLIYFQGTGAADDSGLPNDRFFAVRPEGSVSTLKIQRTERGDSAVYLCASSLYIPHNAGELFFGEGSRLTVL.